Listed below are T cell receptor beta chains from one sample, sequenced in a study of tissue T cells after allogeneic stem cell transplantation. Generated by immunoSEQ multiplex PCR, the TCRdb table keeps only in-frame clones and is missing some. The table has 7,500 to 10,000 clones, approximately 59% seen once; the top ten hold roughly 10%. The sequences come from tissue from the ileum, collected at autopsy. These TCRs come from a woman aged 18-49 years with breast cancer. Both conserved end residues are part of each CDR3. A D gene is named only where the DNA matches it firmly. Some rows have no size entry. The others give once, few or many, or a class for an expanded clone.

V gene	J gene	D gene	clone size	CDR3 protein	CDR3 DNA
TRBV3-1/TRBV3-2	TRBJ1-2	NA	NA	CASSQQRPGARGYTF	TGTGCCAGCAGCCAACAACGCCCGGGAGCAAGGGGCTACACCTTC
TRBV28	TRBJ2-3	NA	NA	CASSSPDRRTDTQYF	TGTGCCAGCAGTTCCCCGGACCGACGAACAGATACGCAGTATTTT
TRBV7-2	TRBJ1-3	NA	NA	CASSLGRGNTIYF	TGTGCCAGCAGCTTGGGACGAGGAAACACCATATATTTT
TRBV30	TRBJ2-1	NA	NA	CAQGVSSYNEQFF	TGTGCTCAAGGGGTGAGCTCCTACAATGAGCAGTTCTTC
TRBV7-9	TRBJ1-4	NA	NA	CASSVENEKLFF	TGTGCCAGCAGCGTAGAAAATGAAAAACTGTTTTTT
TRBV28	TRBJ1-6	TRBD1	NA	CASSFRGLTSPTGGDFIPLHF	TGTGCCAGCAGTTTCAGAGGTCTTACTTCCCCGACAGGGGGCGACTTTATACCCCTCCACTTT
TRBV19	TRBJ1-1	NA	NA	CASSISVNTEAFF	TGTGCCAGTAGTATATCAGTTAACACTGAAGCTTTCTTT
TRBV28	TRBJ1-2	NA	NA	CASSPPTENYGYTF	TGTGCCAGCAGTCCCCCGACGGAAAACTATGGCTACACCTTC
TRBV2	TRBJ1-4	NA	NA	CASTRDLNEKLFF	TGTGCCAGCACTCGGGACCTTAATGAAAAACTGTTTTTT
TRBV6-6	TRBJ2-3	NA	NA	CASSSGASTDTQYF	TGTGCCAGCAGTTCGGGCGCTAGCACAGATACGCAGTATTTT
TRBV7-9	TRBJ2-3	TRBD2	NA	CASTVGRGNTDTQYF	TGTGCCAGCACCGTCGGGCGGGGGAACACAGATACGCAGTATTTT
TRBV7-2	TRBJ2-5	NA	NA	CASSLNAGEETQYF	TGTGCCAGCAGCCTCAACGCAGGGGAAGAGACCCAGTACTTC
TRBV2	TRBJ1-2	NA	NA	CASRDDFTIYGYTF	TGTGCCAGCAGGGACGACTTTACCATATATGGCTACACCTTC
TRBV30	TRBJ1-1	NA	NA	CAWSAAFVAFF	TGTGCCTGGAGTGCCGCTTTTGTCGCTTTCTTT
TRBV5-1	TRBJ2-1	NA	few	CASSLAVRSSYNEQFF	TGCGCCAGCAGCTTGGCGGTTCGTAGCTCCTACAATGAGCAGTTCTTC
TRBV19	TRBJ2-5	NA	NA	CASSIGVEETQYF	TGTGCCAGTAGTATCGGGGTCGAAGAGACCCAGTACTTC
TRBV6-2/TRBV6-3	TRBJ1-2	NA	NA	CASSHRFDRTAGGNYGYTF	TGTGCCAGCAGCCACCGTTTTGACAGGACGGCCGGGGGTAACTATGGCTACACCTTC
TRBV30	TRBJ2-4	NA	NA	CAWSGGNIQYF	TGTGCCTGGAGTGGGGGGAACATTCAGTACTTC
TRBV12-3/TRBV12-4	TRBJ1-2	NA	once	CASSDGAHYGYTF	TGTGCCAGCAGTGACGGGGCCCACTATGGCTACACCTTC
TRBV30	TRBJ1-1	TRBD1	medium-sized	CAWSVQGREAFF	TGTGCCTGGAGTGTACAGGGGCGGGAAGCTTTCTTT
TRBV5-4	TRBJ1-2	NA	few	CASSQSPKGPHGYTF	TGTGCCAGCAGCCAATCCCCTAAAGGTCCCCATGGCTACACCTTC
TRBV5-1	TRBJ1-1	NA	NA	CASSPLTGNTEAFF	TGCGCCAGCAGCCCGCTGACAGGGAACACTGAAGCTTTCTTT
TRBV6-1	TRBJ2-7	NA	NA	CASSEQRFAFSYEQYF	TGTGCCAGCAGTGAACAACGGTTTGCCTTCTCCTACGAGCAGTACTTC
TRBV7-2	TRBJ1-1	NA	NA	CASSLAQGLNTEAFF	TGTGCCAGCAGCTTAGCGCAGGGGCTGAACACTGAAGCTTTCTTT
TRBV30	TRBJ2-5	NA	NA	CAWSLGETQYF	TGTGCCTGGAGTTTAGGAGAGACCCAGTACTTC
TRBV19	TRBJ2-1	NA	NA	CASSMGNEQFF	TGTGCCAGTAGTATGGGGAATGAGCAGTTCTTC
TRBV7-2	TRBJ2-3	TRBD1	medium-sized	CASSLDRGTDTQYF	TGTGCCAGCAGCTTAGACAGGGGGACAGATACGCAGTATTTT
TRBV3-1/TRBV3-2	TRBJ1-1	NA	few	CASSHTTGNTEAFF	TGTGCCAGCAGCCATACTACGGGGAACACTGAAGCTTTCTTT
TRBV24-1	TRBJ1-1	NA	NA	CATSDLRTGPNTEAFF	TGTGCCACCAGTGATCTACGGACGGGCCCCAACACTGAAGCTTTCTTT
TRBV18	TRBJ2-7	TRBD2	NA	CATGGLAGPTYEQYF	TGTGCCACCGGGGGTCTAGCGGGCCCAACCTACGAGCAGTACTTC
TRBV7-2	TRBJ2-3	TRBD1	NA	CASSPDRDDTQYF	TGTGCCAGCAGCCCGGACAGGGACGATACGCAGTATTTT
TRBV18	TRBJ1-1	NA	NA	CASSPIGGTEAFF	TGTGCCAGCTCACCCATCGGGGGCACTGAAGCTTTCTTT
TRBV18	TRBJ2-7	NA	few	CASSPSSTGRSYEQYF	TGTGCCAGCTCACCATCTTCGACTGGACGAAGCTACGAGCAGTACTTC
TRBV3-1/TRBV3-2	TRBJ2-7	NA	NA	CASSHPSNEQYF	TGTGCCAGCAGCCACCCCAGCAACGAGCAGTACTTC
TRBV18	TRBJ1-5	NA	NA	CASSSTGSDQPQHF	TGTGCCAGCTCATCCACAGGGTCGGATCAGCCCCAGCATTTT
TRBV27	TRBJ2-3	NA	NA	CASSLSGHGDTQYF	TGTGCCAGCAGTTTATCGGGTCATGGGGATACGCAGTATTTT
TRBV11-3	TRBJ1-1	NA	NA	CASTGSGDTEAFF	TGTGCCAGCACTGGGTCAGGGGACACTGAAGCTTTCTTT
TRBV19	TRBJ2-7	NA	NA	CASSLGQSTYEQYF	TGTGCCAGTAGTTTAGGACAGTCAACCTACGAGCAGTACTTC
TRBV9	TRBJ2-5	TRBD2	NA	CASSVGVGGVAETQYF	TGTGCCAGCAGCGTAGGCGTTGGGGGGGTAGCGGAGACCCAGTACTTC
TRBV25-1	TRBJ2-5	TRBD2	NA	CASSQLASETQYF	TGTGCCAGCTCACAACTAGCGTCAGAGACCCAGTACTTC
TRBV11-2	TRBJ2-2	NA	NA	CASSSSLNTGELFF	TGTGCCAGCAGCTCTAGCCTTAACACCGGGGAGCTGTTTTTT
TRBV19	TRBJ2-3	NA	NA	CASSISRRTDTQYF	TGTGCCAGTTCGATCAGTAGACGCACAGATACGCAGTATTTT
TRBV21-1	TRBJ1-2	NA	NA	CASSKGANWGVGGYTF	TGTGCCAGCAGCAAAGGGGCGAATTGGGGAGTCGGTGGCTACACCTTC
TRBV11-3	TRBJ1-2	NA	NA	CASSWDGWSSSNYGYTF	TGTGCCAGCAGCTGGGACGGTTGGTCCAGTTCTAACTATGGCTACACCTTC
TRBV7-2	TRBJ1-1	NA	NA	CASSFVGTEAFF	TGTGCCAGCAGCTTCGTGGGCACTGAAGCTTTCTTT
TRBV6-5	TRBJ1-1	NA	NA	CASRHRERGSTEAFF	TGTGCCAGCCGGCACAGGGAAAGAGGGTCCACTGAAGCTTTCTTT
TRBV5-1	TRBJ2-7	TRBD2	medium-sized	CASKPAGAHEQYF	TGCGCCAGCAAGCCAGCGGGAGCGCACGAGCAGTACTTC
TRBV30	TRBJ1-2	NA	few	CAWSKGRDYGYTF	TGTGCCTGGAGTAAGGGGCGCGACTATGGCTACACCTTC
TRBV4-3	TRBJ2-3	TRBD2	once	CASSHPGTSGGWGEDTQYF	TGCGCCAGCAGCCATCCCGGGACTAGCGGGGGGTGGGGTGAAGATACGCAGTATTTT
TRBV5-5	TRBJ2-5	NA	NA	CASSLAYRAETQYF	TGTGCCAGCAGCTTGGCCTACCGGGCAGAGACCCAGTACTTC
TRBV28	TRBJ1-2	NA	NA	CASILGGGRRLPNYGYTF	TGTGCCAGCATCCTAGGTGGAGGACGCCGCTTACCTAACTATGGCTACACCTTC
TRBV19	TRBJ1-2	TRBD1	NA	CASSHPPRGLRGYTF	TGTGCCAGTAGTCACCCCCCCAGGGGGCTGAGGGGCTACACCTTC
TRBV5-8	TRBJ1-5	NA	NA	CASSFERTWNQPQHF	TGTGCCAGCAGCTTCGAGCGGACCTGGAATCAGCCCCAGCATTTT
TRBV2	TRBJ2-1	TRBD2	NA	CARTSTSGVFELFF	TGTGCCAGGACCTCGACTAGCGGGGTATTTGAGCTATTCTTC
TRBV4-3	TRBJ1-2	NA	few	CASSPEDSIYGYTF	TGCGCCAGCAGCCCAGAAGACAGCATCTATGGCTACACCTTC